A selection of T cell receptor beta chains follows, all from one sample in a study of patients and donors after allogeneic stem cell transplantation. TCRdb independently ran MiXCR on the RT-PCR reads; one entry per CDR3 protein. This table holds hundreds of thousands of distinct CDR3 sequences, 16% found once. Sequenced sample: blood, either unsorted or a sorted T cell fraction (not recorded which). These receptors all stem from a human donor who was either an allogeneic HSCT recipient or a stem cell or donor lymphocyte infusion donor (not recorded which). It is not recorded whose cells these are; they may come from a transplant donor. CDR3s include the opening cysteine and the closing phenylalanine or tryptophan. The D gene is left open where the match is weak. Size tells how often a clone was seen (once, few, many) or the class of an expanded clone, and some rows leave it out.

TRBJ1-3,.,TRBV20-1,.,CSARTDYSGNTIFF,TGCAGTGCTAGGACGGACTACTCTGGAAACACCATATTTTTT
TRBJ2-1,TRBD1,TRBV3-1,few,CASSPGQVEQFF,TGTGCCAGCAGTCCCGGACAGGTTGAGCAGTTCTTC
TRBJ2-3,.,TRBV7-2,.,CASSQTLDTQYF,TGTGCCAGCAGTCAGACGCTGGATACGCAGTATTTT
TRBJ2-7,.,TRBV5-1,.,CASSFIYPYEQYF,TGCGCCAGCAGCTTTATCTATCCCTACGAGCAGTACTTC
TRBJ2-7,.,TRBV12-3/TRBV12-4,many,CASSLARQIYEQYF,TGTGCCAGCAGTTTAGCCCGTCAGATCTACGAGCAGTACTTC
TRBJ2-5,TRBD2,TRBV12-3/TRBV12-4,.,CASSSLAGVQETQYF,TGTGCCAGCAGCAGTCTAGCGGGGGTACAAGAGACCCAGTACTTC
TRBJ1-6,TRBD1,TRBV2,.,CASSPDRGASPLHF,TGTGCCAGCAGTCCGGACAGGGGTGCCTCACCCCTCCACTTT
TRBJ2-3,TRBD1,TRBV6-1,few,CASSPQGARTDTQYF,TGTGCCAGCAGCCCACAGGGGGCCCGCACAGATACGCAGTATTTT
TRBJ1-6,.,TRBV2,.,CASSAQGGGSPLHF,TGTGCCAGCAGCGCACAGGGTGGTGGATCACCCCTCCACTTT
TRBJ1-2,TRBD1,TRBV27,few,CASSPQGTGGYTF,TGTGCCAGCAGTCCACAGGGGACCGGTGGCTACACCTTC
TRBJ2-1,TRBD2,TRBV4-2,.,CASSLGLVVGNEQFF,TGTGCCAGCAGCCTCGGACTAGTAGTAGGCAATGAGCAGTTCTTC
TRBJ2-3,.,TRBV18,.,CASSPQDRTDTQYF,TGTGCCAGCTCACCACAGGACCGCACAGATACGCAGTATTTT
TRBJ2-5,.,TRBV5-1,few,CASSSGVDQETQYF,TGCGCCAGCAGTTCAGGGGTGGACCAAGAGACCCAGTACTTC
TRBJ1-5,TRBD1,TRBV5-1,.,CASSLTTGGNQPQHF,TGCGCCAGCAGCTTGACAACAGGGGGCAATCAGCCCCAGCATTTT
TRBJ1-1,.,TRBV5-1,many,CASSLLPGKNTEAFF,TGCGCCAGCAGCCTCCTTCCGGGGAAGAACACTGAAGCTTTCTTT
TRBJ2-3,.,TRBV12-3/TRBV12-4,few,CASRGGLRTDTQYF,TGTGCCAGCAGGGGCGGGCTTCGCACAGATACGCAGTATTTT
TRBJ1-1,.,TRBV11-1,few,CASTPTGTKRNEAFF,TGTGCCAGCACACCCACCGGGACAAAAAGGAATGAAGCTTTCTTT
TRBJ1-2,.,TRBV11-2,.,CASSLVAVQGGVAYGYTF,TGTGCCAGCAGCTTAGTAGCGGTACAGGGCGGAGTAGCCTATGGCTACACCTTC
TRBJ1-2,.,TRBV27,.,CASSLHTNYGYTF,TGTGCCAGCAGTTTACATACTAACTATGGCTACACCTTC
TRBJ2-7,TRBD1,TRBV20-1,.,CSAHPGTGNFYEQYF,TGCAGTGCCCATCCCGGGACAGGAAATTTCTACGAGCAGTACTTC
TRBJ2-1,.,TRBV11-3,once,CASSFDRGDKFF,TGTGCCAGCAGCTTTGATAGGGGGGACAAGTTCTTC
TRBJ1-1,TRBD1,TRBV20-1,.,CSAGDSPMNTEAFF,TGCAGTGCTGGGGACAGCCCCATGAACACTGAAGCTTTCTTT
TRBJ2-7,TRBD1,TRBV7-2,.,CASSSWTGLREQYF,TGTGCCAGCAGCTCATGGACAGGGCTCCGCGAGCAGTACTTC
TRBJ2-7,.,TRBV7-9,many,CASTPDKYSYEQYF,TGTGCCAGCACTCCCGACAAGTACTCCTACGAGCAGTACTTC
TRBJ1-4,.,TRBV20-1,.,CSARERTPSAGKLFF,TGCAGTGCTAGAGAACGGACCCCATCCGCTGGAAAACTGTTTTTT
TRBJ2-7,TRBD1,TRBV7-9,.,CASSTNRGLVPDEQYF,TGTGCCAGCAGCACCAACAGGGGCCTAGTCCCCGACGAGCAGTACTTC
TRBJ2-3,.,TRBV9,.,CASSDSVVADTQYF,TGTGCCAGCAGCGACTCGGTAGTTGCAGATACGCAGTATTTT
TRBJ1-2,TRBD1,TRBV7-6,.,CASSPEPGQGSRYGYTF,TGTGCCAGCAGCCCGGAGCCGGGACAGGGGTCTCGGTATGGCTACACCTTC
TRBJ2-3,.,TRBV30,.,CAWNTDTQYF,TGTGCCTGGAATACAGATACGCAGTATTTT
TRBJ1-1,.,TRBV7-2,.,CASSLAPMNTEAFF,TGTGCCAGCAGCTTGGCCCCGATGAACACTGAAGCTTTCTTT
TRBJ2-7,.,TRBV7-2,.,CASSLVMGTEQYF,TGTGCCAGCAGCTTAGTTATGGGCACCGAGCAGTACTTC
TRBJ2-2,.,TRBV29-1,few,CSVGGAANTGELFF,TGCAGCGTTGGGGGGGCAGCGAACACCGGGGAGCTGTTTTTT
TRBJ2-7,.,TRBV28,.,CASSPAGGDEQYF,TGTGCCAGCAGCCCCGCCGGAGGGGACGAGCAGTACTTC
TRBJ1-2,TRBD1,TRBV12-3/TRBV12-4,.,CASSLLTGGGYGYTF,TGTGCCAGCAGTTTACTAACAGGGGGGGGCTATGGCTACACCTTC
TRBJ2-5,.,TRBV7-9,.,CASSRRDTGQETQYF,TGTGCCAGCAGCCGCCGGGACACGGGACAAGAGACCCAGTACTTC
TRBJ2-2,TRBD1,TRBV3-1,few,CASSQAGTGPTGELFF,TGTGCCAGCAGCCAAGCTGGGACAGGGCCCACCGGGGAGCTGTTTTTT
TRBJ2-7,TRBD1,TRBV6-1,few,CASMTRQGTYEQYF,TGTGCCAGCATGACCCGACAGGGAACCTACGAGCAGTACTTC
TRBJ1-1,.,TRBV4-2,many,CASSRRVSGTEAFF,TGTGCCAGCAGTCGCAGGGTCTCGGGCACTGAAGCTTTCTTT
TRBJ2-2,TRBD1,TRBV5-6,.,CASSLGPTGTGGIGELFF,TGTGCCAGCAGCTTGGGCCCCACCGGGACAGGGGGCATCGGGGAGCTGTTTTTT
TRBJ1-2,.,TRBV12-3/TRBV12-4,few,CASSLKAGYTF,TGTGCCAGCAGTTTAAAGGCGGGCTACACCTTC
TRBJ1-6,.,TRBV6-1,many,CASRESGGRNSPLHF,TGTGCCAGCAGAGAATCCGGGGGGAGAAATTCACCCCTCCACTTT
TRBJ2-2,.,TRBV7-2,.,CASSLLPGVTGELFF,TGTGCCAGCAGCTTACTACCGGGGGTCACCGGGGAGCTGTTTTTT
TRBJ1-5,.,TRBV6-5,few,CASSFQVRSNQPQHF,TGTGCCAGCAGTTTCCAGGTCAGGAGCAATCAGCCCCAGCATTTT
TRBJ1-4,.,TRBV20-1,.,CSATGPGGLNEKLFF,TGCAGTGCCACGGGGCCGGGGGGTTTAAATGAAAAACTGTTTTTT
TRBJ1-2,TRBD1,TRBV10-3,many,CAIADRGRGYTF,TGTGCCATCGCGGACAGGGGAAGAGGCTACACCTTC
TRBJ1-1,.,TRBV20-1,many,CSATWEGITEAFF,TGCAGTGCTACTTGGGAGGGAATCACTGAAGCTTTCTTT
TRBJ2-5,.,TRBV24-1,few,CATSDTIGRQETQYF,TGTGCCACCAGTGACACCATCGGTAGACAAGAGACCCAGTACTTC
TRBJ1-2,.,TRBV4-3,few,CASSQDPISYGYTF,TGCGCCAGCAGCCAAGATCCGATTTCCTATGGCTACACCTTC
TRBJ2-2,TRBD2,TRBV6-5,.,CASSSSGLAGANTGELFF,TGTGCCAGCAGTTCCTCGGGACTAGCGGGGGCGAACACCGGGGAGCTGTTTTTT
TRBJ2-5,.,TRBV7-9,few,CASSLVGHQETQYF,TGTGCCAGCAGCTTAGTAGGACACCAAGAGACCCAGTACTTC
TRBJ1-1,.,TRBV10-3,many,CAISDVGIRRNTEAFF,TGTGCCATCAGTGATGTAGGGATCAGGAGGAACACTGAAGCTTTCTTT